This T cell receptor beta chain was obtained from a study of blood T cell repertoires in COVID-19. Study-level background: Samples came from the United States, Italy and Spain, spanning acute and convalescent COVID-19.

TCRdb's table, derived via immunoSEQ multiplex PCR, lists solely in-frame clones and lacks some. Here the sample spans under 300,000 clones, about 85% being singletons. Study members were between about 18 and 100 years old and lived in fewer than 30 US regions. Sequencing input: PBMCs or T cells enriched from blood (not recorded which). This sequence originates from a woman in her twenties or thirties with acute COVID-19.

CDR3 sequence (DNA): TGTGCCAGCAGCCAAGATCTGCCGGGGGCGAACACCGGGGAGCTGTTTTTT. Its protein is CASSQDLPGANTGELFF. This rearrangement joins TRBV14 to TRBJ2-2; weak D call: TRBD2 (6 bases). The CDR3 is 17 amino acids. The V end lost 0 bases, the J end lost 0 bases, and 11 bases lay between the germline ends. CDR1 and CDR2 from the germline V gene are SGHDN and FVKESK.